Following are 12 T cell receptor beta chains from one sample sequenced in a study of T-cell memory formation after mild COVID-19. One entry per CDR3 protein, called by TCRdb with MiXCR from the 5' RACE reads. In the table there are about 270,000 distinct CDR3 sequences, over 15% of which are singletons. The specimen was PBMCs or a T cell subset sorted from them (not recorded which). The origin of the receptors is a man aged 18 to 35 who had mild COVID-19 (a few samples of this study predate the infection). Cell type and time point are not known.

This clonotype was seen a few times. The CDR3 loop reads CASSLNTGAQAGELFF. DNA of the CDR3: TGTGCCAGCAGTCTAAACACAGGGGCGCAGGCCGGGGAGCTGTTTTTT. This rearrangement joins TRBV12-3 or TRBV12-4 to TRBJ2-2; 7 bases map to TRBD1. V lost 5 bases and J lost 6; bases outside the gene matches: 12. The CDR3 runs 16 residues.

In its sample, this clonotype was seen a few times. The V and J genes are TRBV7-2 and TRBJ2-7; 7 nucleotides agree with TRBD1. Germline trimming cut 5 bases from V and 0 bases from J; bases unmatched to any gene: 4. The CDR3 covers 14 residues. Germline V gives CDR1 SGHTA, CDR2 FQGNSA. The CDR3 here is CASSTRDSSYEQYF. DNA for the CDR3: TGTGCCAGCAGCACCCGGGACAGCTCCTACGAGCAGTACTTC.

The rearrangement joins TRBV29-1 to TRBJ2-3, with 9 nucleotides matching TRBD2. CDR1 and CDR2 from the germline V gene are SQVTM and ANQGSEA. The junction had 3 bases not matched to a gene; V was cut back by 3 bases and J by 2 bases. The CDR3 runs 14 residues. CDR3 in DNA: TGCAGCGTTGACGAGCGGGAGGCCACAGATACGCAGTATTTT. This encodes CSVDEREATDTQYF.

This clonotype was seen many times. This sequence joins TRBV5-6 and TRBJ2-7; TRBD2 agrees at 8 bases. Germline V lookup: CDR1 SGHDT, CDR2 YYEEEE. The CDR3 spans 13 residues. The V and J ends lost 4 bases and 2 bases, in that order; junction bases with no gene match: 2. The CDR3 DNA reads as TGTGCCAGCAGCCCGGGGGGGCCCTACGAGCAGTACTTC. The encoded protein is CASSPGGPYEQYF.

This clonotype was counted between two and nine times. The chain carries TRBV6-5 and TRBJ1-1; TRBD1 agrees at 9 bases. CDR3 length equals 13 residues. Per germline, CDR1 MNHEY and CDR2 SVGAGI. Trimming cost V 8 bases and J 5 bases; bases outside gene matches: 6. This CDR3 is CASFGQGRTEAFF. The CDR3 coding sequence is TGTGCCAGCTTTGGACAGGGGCGGACTGAAGCTTTCTTT.

This clonotype was picked up a small number of times. This sequence joins TRBV12-5 and TRBJ2-2, with D perhaps matching TRBD1 or TRBD2 (5 bases each). The CDR3 has 17 amino acids. The germline V and J ends were trimmed by 0 bases and 2 bases, with 13 bases remaining between them. CDR1 LGHNT and CDR2 FRNRAP come from the germline V gene. This chain's CDR3 is CASGLVREGTNTGELFF. The CDR3 DNA follows: TGTGCTAGTGGTTTGGTACGAGAGGGGACCAACACCGGGGAGCTGTTTTTT.

CDR3 region: CASSWDPSSYNEQFF. For the CDR3, the DNA is TGTGCCAGTAGTTGGGACCCTAGCTCCTACAATGAGCAGTTCTTC. The J gene is TRBJ2-1, the V gene TRBV19; the D call may be TRBD1 or TRBD2 (5 bases each). Trimming took off 5 bases at V and 0 bases at J, with 11 bases between the two ends. The CDR3 contains 15 residues. CDR1 is LNHDA, CDR2 SQIVND, per germline (reference sequence).

The chain has TRBV10-3 and TRBJ1-1; possibly TRBD1 for D (6 bases). The ends were cut back, 3 bases at V and 1 base at J, with 9 bases in the middle. This CDR3 is 14 amino acids long. Germline assignment: CDR1 ENHRY and CDR2 SYGVKD. The CDR3 sequence is CAISDSTGNTEAFF. The CDR3 DNA follows: TGTGCCATCAGTGACTCGACAGGGAACACTGAAGCTTTCTTT.

The chain joins TRBV14 to TRBJ1-3; TRBD1 agrees at 7 bases. CDR1 is SGHDN, CDR2 FVKESK, per germline. V was clipped by 7 bases and J by 3 bases; unmatched bases: 3. This CDR3 spans 13 amino acids. This CDR3 is CASKGTDGNTIYF. The CDR3 region has the DNA TGTGCCAGCAAGGGGACAGATGGAAACACCATATATTTT. Full variable domain (remainder filled in from reference TRBV14 and TRBJ1-3): EAGVTQFPSHSVIEKGQTVTLRCDPISGHDNLYWYRRVMGKEIKFLLHFVKESKQDESGMPNNRFLAERTGGTYSTLKVQPAELEDSGVYFCASKGTDGNTIYFGEGSWLTVV.

This clonotype was counted a few times. This sequence joins TRBV2 and TRBJ1-5; D ambiguous. Germline V lookup: CDR1 SNHLY, CDR2 FYNNEI. V shed 8 bases and J shed 4 bases, with 9 bases lying between them. The CDR3 is 12 amino acids. The CDR3 loop reads CASQTENQPQHF. The CDR3 coding sequence is TGTGCCAGCCAGACCGAAAATCAGCCCCAGCATTTT.

This clonotype was seen only a few times. The V and J genes are TRBV12-3 or TRBV12-4 and TRBJ2-2; D may be TRBD1 or TRBD2 (6 bases each). The ends were cut back, 3 bases at V and 1 base at J, with 12 bases in the middle. CDR3 length: 16 residues. The CDR3 sequence is CASSLGAGRNTGELFF. In DNA, the CDR3 is TGTGCCAGCAGTTTGGGGGCCGGGAGGAACACCGGGGAGCTGTTTTTT.

This clonotype occurred a few times. This sequence joins TRBV2 and TRBJ1-5; unclear D gene. The CDR3 is 11 residues long. Germline V lookup: CDR1 SNHLY, CDR2 FYNNEI. V was cut by 6 bases and J by 6 bases, with 6 bases left in between. The DNA for the CDR3 is TGTGCCAGCAGAGCAGGTCAGCCCCAGCATTTT. As protein: CASRAGQPQHF.